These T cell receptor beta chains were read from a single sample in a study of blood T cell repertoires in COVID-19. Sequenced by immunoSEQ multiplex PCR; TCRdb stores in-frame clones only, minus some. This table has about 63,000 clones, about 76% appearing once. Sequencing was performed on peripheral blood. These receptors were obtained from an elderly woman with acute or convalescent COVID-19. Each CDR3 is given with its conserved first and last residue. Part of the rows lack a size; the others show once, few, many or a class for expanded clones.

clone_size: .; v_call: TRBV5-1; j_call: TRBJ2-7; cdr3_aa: CASSLGQVIHEQYF
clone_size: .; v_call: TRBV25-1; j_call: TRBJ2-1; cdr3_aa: CASSDYITFGQFF
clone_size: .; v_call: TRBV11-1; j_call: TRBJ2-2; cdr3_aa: CASSFRGAIGTGELFF
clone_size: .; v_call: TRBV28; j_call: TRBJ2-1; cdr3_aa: CASSRSGIDNEQFF
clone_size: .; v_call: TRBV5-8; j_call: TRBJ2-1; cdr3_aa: CASSTASSGLYNDVQFF
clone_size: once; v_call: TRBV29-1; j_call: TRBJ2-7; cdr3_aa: CSVVLVGTGISYEQYF
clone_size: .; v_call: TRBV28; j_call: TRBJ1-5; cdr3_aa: CASSQGWGNQPQHF
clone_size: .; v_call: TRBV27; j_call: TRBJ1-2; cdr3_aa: CASSPAAWRDYGYTF
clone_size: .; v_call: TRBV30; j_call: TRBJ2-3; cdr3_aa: CAWSVPRLRAHNDTQYF
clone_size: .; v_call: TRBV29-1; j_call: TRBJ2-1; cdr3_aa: CSVEPDADRDRVYNEQFF
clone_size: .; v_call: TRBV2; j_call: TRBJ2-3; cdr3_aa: CASIDDYETQYF
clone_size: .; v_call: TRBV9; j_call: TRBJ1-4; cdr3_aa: CASSVDSYEKLFF
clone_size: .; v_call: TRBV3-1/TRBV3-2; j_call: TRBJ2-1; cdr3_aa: CASSRREGNNEQFF
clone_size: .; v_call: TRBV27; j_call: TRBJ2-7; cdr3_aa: CASTRGVEQYF
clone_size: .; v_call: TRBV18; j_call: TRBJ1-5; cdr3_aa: CASSQGVGNQPQHF
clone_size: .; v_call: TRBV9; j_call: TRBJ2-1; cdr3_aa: CASSPRPSSISDEQFF
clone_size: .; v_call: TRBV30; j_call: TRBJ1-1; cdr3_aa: CAWSVKGARFFGAFF
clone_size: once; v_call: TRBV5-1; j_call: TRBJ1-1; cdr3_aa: CASSLDGQGNTEAFF
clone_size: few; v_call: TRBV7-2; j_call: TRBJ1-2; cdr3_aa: CASSLGGGTGGYGYTF
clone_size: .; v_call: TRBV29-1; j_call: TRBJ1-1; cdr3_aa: CSVEVPPGNTEAFF
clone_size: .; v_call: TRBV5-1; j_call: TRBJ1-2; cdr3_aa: CASSLDGKPGGYTF
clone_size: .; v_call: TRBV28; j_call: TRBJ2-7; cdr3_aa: CASSFLQGGNYEQYF
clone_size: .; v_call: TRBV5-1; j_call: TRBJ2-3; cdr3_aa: CASSFDLRGTDTQYF
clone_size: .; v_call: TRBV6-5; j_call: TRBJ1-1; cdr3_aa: CASTSPDRGHRWAFF
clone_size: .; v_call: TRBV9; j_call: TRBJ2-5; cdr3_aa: CASSVGAGGPETQYF
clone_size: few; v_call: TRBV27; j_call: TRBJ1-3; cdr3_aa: CATRTVSGNTIYF
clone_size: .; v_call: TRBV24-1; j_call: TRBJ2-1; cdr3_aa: CATSDQTSGRVYEQFF
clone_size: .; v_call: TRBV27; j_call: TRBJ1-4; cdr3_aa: CASRPQGAGEKLFF
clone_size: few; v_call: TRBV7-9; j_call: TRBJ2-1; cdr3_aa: CASSPVAGGSYNEQFF
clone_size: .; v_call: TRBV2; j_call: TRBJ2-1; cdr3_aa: CASTRGLAGGPRNEQFF
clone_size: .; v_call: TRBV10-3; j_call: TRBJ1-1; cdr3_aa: CAISEGQGNTEAFF
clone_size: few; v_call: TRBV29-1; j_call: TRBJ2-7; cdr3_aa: CSVSGGEGYEQYF
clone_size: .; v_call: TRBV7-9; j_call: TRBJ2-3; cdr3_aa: CASSLGGYRAWSTDTQYF
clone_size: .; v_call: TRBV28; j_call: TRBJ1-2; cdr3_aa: CASSLSTKPIQFYGYTF
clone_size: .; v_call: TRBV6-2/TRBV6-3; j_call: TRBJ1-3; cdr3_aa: CASSYPGTDGNTIYF
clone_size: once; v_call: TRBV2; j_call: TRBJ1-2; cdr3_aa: CASRGQTTNYGYTF
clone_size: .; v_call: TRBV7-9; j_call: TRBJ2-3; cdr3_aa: CASSPPGLSTDTQYF
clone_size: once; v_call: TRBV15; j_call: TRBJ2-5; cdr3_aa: CATSRDLETQYF
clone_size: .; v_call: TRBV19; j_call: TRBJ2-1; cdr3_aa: CASSRETTLLNEQFF
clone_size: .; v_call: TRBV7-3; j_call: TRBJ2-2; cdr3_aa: CASSSSSTGELFF
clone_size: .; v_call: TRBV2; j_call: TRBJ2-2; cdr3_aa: CASSSTLAGAAGELFF
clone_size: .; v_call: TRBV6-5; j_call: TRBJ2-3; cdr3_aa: CASSYSMGGSADTQYF
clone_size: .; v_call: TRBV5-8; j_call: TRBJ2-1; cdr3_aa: CASSLGKLAGGDNEQFF
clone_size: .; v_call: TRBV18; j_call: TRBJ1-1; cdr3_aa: CASSGTQNTEAFF
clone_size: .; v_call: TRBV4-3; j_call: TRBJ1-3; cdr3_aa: CASSPRDRAGNTIYF
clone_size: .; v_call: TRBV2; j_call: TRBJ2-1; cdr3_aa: CASSEEAGAYNEQFF
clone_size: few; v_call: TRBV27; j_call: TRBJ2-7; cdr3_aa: CASSLKWQGSYEQYF
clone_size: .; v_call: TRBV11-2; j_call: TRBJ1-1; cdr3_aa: CASSWGQSNTEAFF
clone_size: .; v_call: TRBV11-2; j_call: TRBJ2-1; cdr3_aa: CASSLGGLKYNEQFF
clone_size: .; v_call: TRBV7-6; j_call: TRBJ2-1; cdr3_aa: CASSSQGYNEQFF
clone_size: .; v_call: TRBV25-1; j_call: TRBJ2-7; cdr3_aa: CATSSDREEGEQYF
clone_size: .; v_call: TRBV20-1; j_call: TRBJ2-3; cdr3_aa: CSASGGAGFPTDTQYF